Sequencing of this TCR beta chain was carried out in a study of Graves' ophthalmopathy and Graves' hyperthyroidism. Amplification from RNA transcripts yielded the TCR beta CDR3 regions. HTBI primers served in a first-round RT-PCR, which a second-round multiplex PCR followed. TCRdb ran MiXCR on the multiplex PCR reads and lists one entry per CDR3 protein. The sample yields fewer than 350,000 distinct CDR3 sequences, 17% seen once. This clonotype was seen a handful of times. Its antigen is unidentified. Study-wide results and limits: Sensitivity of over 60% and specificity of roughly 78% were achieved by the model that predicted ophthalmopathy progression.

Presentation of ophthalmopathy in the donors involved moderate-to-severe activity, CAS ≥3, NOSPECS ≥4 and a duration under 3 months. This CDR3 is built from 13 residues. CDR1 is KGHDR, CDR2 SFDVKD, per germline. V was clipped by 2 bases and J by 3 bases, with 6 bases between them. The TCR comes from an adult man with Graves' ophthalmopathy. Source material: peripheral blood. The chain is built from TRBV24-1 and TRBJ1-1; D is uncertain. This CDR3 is CATSDYSYTEAFF. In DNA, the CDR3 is TGTGCCACCAGTGATTACAGCTACACTGAAGCTTTCTTT.